These T cell receptor beta chains were read from a single sample in a study of blood T cell repertoires in COVID-19. Sequencing used immunoSEQ multiplex PCR; TCRdb keeps in-frame clones, though not all of them. The sample yields some 76,000 clones, 80% to 90% seen once. The sequencing input was peripheral blood. All receptors derive from a man between 60 and 75 years old with acute or convalescent COVID-19. Each CDR3 is given with its conserved first and last residue. A D gene is named only where the DNA matches it firmly.

CDR3,J,V,D
CASSQDQGATNEKLFF,TRBJ1-4,TRBV3-1/TRBV3-2,NA
CASSLDSLQETQYF,TRBJ2-5,TRBV5-5,NA
CASSGDSTSPLHF,TRBJ1-6,TRBV6-4,TRBD1
CASSRSYSGSQSEQFF,TRBJ2-1,TRBV4-1,TRBD2
CASSLSGETTDTQYF,TRBJ2-3,TRBV5-4,TRBD2
CSVEDTVDYGYTF,TRBJ1-2,TRBV29-1,NA
CASSQRGGNEKLFF,TRBJ1-4,TRBV28,NA
CASSLWSHEQYF,TRBJ2-7,TRBV7-8,NA
CASSLELGPNSPLHF,TRBJ1-6,TRBV5-5,NA
CASRDPINEKLFF,TRBJ1-4,TRBV18,NA
CASSPRRSKTDTQYF,TRBJ2-3,TRBV14,NA
CASSAGISQPQHF,TRBJ1-5,TRBV6-5,NA
CASRGGGAGQETQYF,TRBJ2-5,TRBV28,TRBD2
CASSPGQNEKLFF,TRBJ1-4,TRBV19,TRBD1
CAISESLQGAKDSPLHF,TRBJ1-6,TRBV10-3,TRBD1
CAWRETVTNSPLHF,TRBJ1-6,TRBV30,NA
CASSRSQPSGTDTQYF,TRBJ2-3,TRBV18,NA
CASSFHNEQYF,TRBJ2-7,TRBV5-1,NA
CASSLGATGTDTQYF,TRBJ2-3,TRBV5-1,NA
CASSDGFRGGLNTEAFF,TRBJ1-1,TRBV6-1,NA
CASSIRTGSYEQYF,TRBJ2-7,TRBV7-9,TRBD1
CASSPDIYEQYF,TRBJ2-7,TRBV10-1,NA
CASSALNSPLHF,TRBJ1-6,TRBV11-1,NA
CASSFRDRAPEQYF,TRBJ2-7,TRBV5-1,TRBD1
CATQESGGLTEAFF,TRBJ1-1,TRBV24-1,TRBD1
CASHDRAAGANVLTF,TRBJ2-6,TRBV27,TRBD1
CASSSGGLYNEQFF,TRBJ2-1,TRBV19,NA
CASSAQYNSPLHF,TRBJ1-6,TRBV28,NA
CAWSKLAGFFGDQYF,TRBJ2-5,TRBV30,TRBD2
CASSVQPGGAKETQYF,TRBJ2-5,TRBV9,TRBD2
CATSDPITEGIQYF,TRBJ2-4,TRBV24-1,NA
CASRPTSVHNEQFF,TRBJ2-1,TRBV11-2,TRBD2
CASSMAEQSNQPQHF,TRBJ1-5,TRBV19,NA
CASSDWGAKTEAFF,TRBJ1-1,TRBV5-1,NA
CASRSVRGSYNEQFF,TRBJ2-1,TRBV11-2,NA
CSASLGGYGYTF,TRBJ1-2,TRBV20-1,NA
CASRGRSYNSPLHF,TRBJ1-6,TRBV28,NA
CAWELAGGNIQYF,TRBJ2-4,TRBV30,TRBD2
CASSSSSGSTDTQYF,TRBJ2-3,TRBV7-3,TRBD2
CASSLGPRGLETQYF,TRBJ2-5,TRBV11-2,TRBD1
CASSLVIGRDRGGGYTF,TRBJ1-2,TRBV7-2,TRBD1
CASNPGGQANSPLHF,TRBJ1-6,TRBV19,NA
CASSESLSDRGGTEAFF,TRBJ1-1,TRBV10-1,TRBD1
CASSLSRGLGNVDTGELFF,TRBJ2-2,TRBV11-3,TRBD1
CATSRDKQYEQYF,TRBJ2-7,TRBV15,NA
CSVEKDRAATF,TRBJ1-2,TRBV29-1,TRBD1
CSVDERAAGNTIYF,TRBJ1-3,TRBV29-1,NA
CASSEAVGLGTEAFF,TRBJ1-1,TRBV6-1,NA
CASRTGSNYGYTF,TRBJ1-2,TRBV28,TRBD1
CAWSGFTGQGITYNEQFF,TRBJ2-1,TRBV30,TRBD1
CSAALRGINEQFF,TRBJ2-1,TRBV29-1,NA
CASSLTASSTGELFF,TRBJ2-2,TRBV7-3,NA
CATSRDRSAGTQYF,TRBJ2-5,TRBV15,NA
CASSFYREAGELFF,TRBJ2-2,TRBV5-1,TRBD2
CASSKGAVDYQPQHF,TRBJ1-5,TRBV19,NA
CAWSVPGVGNSPLHF,TRBJ1-6,TRBV30,NA
CASAPRGQETQYF,TRBJ2-5,TRBV10-1,NA
CASSSGQIGSNTEAFF,TRBJ1-1,TRBV11-2,TRBD1
CASSFLRGDTQYF,TRBJ2-3,TRBV7-3,NA
CASSQGSGDTGELFF,TRBJ2-2,TRBV3-1/TRBV3-2,NA